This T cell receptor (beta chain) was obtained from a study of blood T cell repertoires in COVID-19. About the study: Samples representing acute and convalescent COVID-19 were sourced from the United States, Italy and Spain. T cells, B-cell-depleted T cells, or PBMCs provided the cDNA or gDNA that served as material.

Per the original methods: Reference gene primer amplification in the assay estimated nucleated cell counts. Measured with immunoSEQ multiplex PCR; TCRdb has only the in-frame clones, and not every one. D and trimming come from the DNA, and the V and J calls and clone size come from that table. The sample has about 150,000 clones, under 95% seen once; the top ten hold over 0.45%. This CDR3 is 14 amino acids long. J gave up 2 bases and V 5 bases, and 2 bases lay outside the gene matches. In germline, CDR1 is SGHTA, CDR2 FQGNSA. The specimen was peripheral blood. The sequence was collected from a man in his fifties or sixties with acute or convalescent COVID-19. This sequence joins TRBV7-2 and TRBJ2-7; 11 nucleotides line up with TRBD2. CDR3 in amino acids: CASSVLAGAYEQYF. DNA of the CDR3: TGTGCCAGCAGCGTACTAGCGGGAGCCTACGAGCAGTACTTC.